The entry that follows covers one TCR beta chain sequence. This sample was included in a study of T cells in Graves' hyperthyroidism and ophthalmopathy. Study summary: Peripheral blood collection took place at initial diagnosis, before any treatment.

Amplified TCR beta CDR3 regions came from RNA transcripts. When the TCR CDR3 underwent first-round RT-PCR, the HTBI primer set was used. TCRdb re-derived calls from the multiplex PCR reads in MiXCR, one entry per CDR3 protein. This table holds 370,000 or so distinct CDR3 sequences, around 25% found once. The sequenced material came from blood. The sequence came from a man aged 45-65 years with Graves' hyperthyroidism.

CDR3: CASSLLARFTYEQYF. The CDR3 nucleotides are TGTGCCAGCAGTTTATTGGCCCGGTTTACCTACGAGCAGTACTTC. This chain links TRBV27 with TRBJ2-7; no reliable D call. The CDR3 has 15 residues. Germline-derived CDR1 and CDR2 are MNHEY and SMNVEV (reference sequence). Trimming left V 1 base short and J 2 bases short, with 12 bases between.